This T cell receptor (beta chain) was obtained from a study of blood T cell repertoires in COVID-19. As handled by the study authors: How many nucleated cells were present was estimated from reference gene primer amplification. Some clones are missing from TCRdb's copy, which holds only in-frame ones; the method was immunoSEQ multiplex PCR. V and J calls and clone size follow that table, whereas D and trimming were derived from the DNA. This repertoire shows fewer than 150,000 clones, 70% to 85% found once; its top ten account for around 6.8%. Germline CDR1 is DFQATT and CDR2 is SNEGSKA (reference sequence). V lost 3 bases, J lost 0 bases, and 6 bases stayed unmatched. CDR3 length: 15 amino acids.

This rearrangement joins TRBV20-1 to TRBJ2-3, with 7 bases that match TRBD1. The sequence was collected from a human donor in a cohort sampled during active COVID-19. The sequencing sample was made of peripheral blood. The CDR3 DNA follows: TGCAGTGCTAGTCGAGGGGGCGCGAGCACAGATACGCAGTATTTT. Encoded protein: CSASRGGASTDTQYF.